Shown below are 21 T cell receptor beta chains from a single sample sequenced in a study of blood T cell repertoires in COVID-19. The table came from immunoSEQ multiplex PCR; TCRdb's copy has only in-frame clones and leaves some out. The table includes around 250,000 clones, 86% detected once. Sequencing input: peripheral blood. These receptors came from a man between 25 and 39 years old who had recovered from COVID-19.

The chain couples TRBV5-1 to TRBJ2-7, with a possible D match to TRBD2 (6 bases). This CDR3 has 18 residues. Trimming left V 1 base short and J 2 bases short, with 22 bases between. The germline CDR1 and CDR2 sequences are SGHRS and YFSETQ. The chain's CDR3 is CASSLNGGQLPRPYEQYF. CDR3 nucleotides: TGCGCCAGCAGCTTGAACGGAGGGCAGCTCCCTCGCCCCTACGAGCAGTACTTC.

The chain joins TRBV2 to TRBJ2-1, with 8 bases fitting TRBD2. The CDR3 loop spans 14 amino acids. Germline lookup yields CDR1 SNHLY and CDR2 FYNNEI. Trimming removed 5 bases from V and 8 bases from J; junction bases left unmatched: 8. The chain's CDR3 is CASSQERGKDEQFF. For the CDR3, the DNA is TGTGCCAGCAGTCAGGAGCGGGGGAAAGATGAGCAGTTCTTC.

The chain links TRBV9 to TRBJ2-3, with TRBD1 matching over 9 bases. CDR1 is SGDLS, CDR2 YYNGEE, per germline. This CDR3 comprises 15 residues. V trimming: 0 bases; J trimming: 7 bases; junction bases outside the gene matches: 6. CDR3 sequence reads: CASSVVGQGVNTQYF. The DNA of the CDR3 is TGTGCCAGCAGCGTAGTGGGACAGGGAGTAAATACGCAGTATTTT.

The gene calls are TRBV30 and TRBJ2-7; 7 nucleotides match TRBD2. Unmatched junction bases numbered 8, after V lost 0 bases and J lost 0 bases. The CDR3 is 16 amino acids. Germline-derived CDR1 and CDR2 are GTSNPN and SVGIG (reference sequence). CDR3 DNA: TGTGCCTGGAGTGTAGGGCTAGCGGATGACTCCTACGAGCAGTACTTC. It translates to CAWSVGLADDSYEQYF. The full variable domain, its missing parts supplied by reference TRBV30 and TRBJ2-7, is SQTIHQWPATLVQPVGSPLSLECTVEGTSNPNLYWYRQAAGRGLQLLFYSVGIGQISSEVPQNLSASRPQDRQFILSSKKLLLSDSGFYLCAWSVGLADDSYEQYFGPGTRLTVT.

This clone was seen once. The chain links TRBV6-4 to TRBJ1-6; 7 bases are a match to TRBD1. Trimming cost V 9 bases and J 7 bases; bases outside gene matches: 12. The germline gives CDR1 MRHNA, CDR2 SNTAGT. The CDR3 is 15 residues long. CDR3 protein: CASIDRVEENSPLHF. The CDR3 region has the DNA TGTGCCAGTATAGACAGGGTGGAAGAGAATTCACCCCTCCACTTT.

The chain has TRBV7-2 and TRBJ2-7; perhaps TRBD1 as D (5 bases). This CDR3 has 15 amino acids. Germline CDR1 and CDR2: SGHTA and FQGNSA. Trimming left V 5 bases short and J 2 bases short, with 16 bases between. The CDR3 spells CASSSRDRGPYEQYF. CDR3 nucleotide sequence: TGTGCCAGCAGCAGCCGCGATAGGGGCCCCTACGAGCAGTACTTC. Looking up the rest from reference TRBV7-2 and TRBJ2-7 gives the full variable domain: GAGVSQSPSNKVTEKGKDVELRCDPISGHTALYWYRQSLGQGLEFLIYFQGNSAPDKSGLPSDRFSAERTGGSVSTLTIQRTQQEDSAVYLCASSSRDRGPYEQYFGPGTRLTVT.

The CDR3 here is CASSVAAGQGYYGYTF. CDR3 nucleotide sequence: TGTGCCAGCAGCGTAGCGGCCGGACAGGGCTACTATGGCTACACCTTC. The chain couples TRBV9 to TRBJ1-2; 8 bases are a match to TRBD1. Germline V gives CDR1 SGDLS, CDR2 YYNGEE. The CDR3 contains 16 residues. V shed 0 bases and J 3 bases; nucleotides not matched to a gene: 7.

This rearrangement joins TRBV5-6 to TRBJ1-2; D is perhaps TRBD1 (6 bases). V shed 0 bases and J shed 4 bases, with 7 bases lying between them. Germline values: CDR1 SGHDT, CDR2 YYEEEE. The CDR3 sequence is 13 residues long. For the CDR3, the DNA is TGTGCCAGCAGCTTGGAACAGGGCTATGGCTACACCTTC. It translates to CASSLEQGYGYTF. Filled out from reference TRBV5-6 and TRBJ1-2, the complete variable domain reads DAGVTQSPTHLIKTRGQQVTLRCSPKSGHDTVSWYQQALGQGPQFIFQYYEEEERQRGNFPDRFSGHQFPNYSSELNVNALLLGDSALYLCASSLEQGYGYTFGSGTRLTVV.

The gene calls are TRBV11-2 and TRBJ1-2, with a possible D match to TRBD1 (5 bases). Trimming left V 5 bases short and J 4 bases short, with 14 bases between. Germline lookup yields CDR1 SGHAT and CDR2 FQNNGV. The CDR3 totals 14 residues. This CDR3 reads CASSPIGGGYGYTF. The CDR3 DNA follows: TGTGCCAGCAGCCCCATCGGGGGAGGCTATGGCTACACCTTC.

The J gene is TRBJ1-1, the V gene TRBV5-6; D remains ambiguous. The ends were cut back, 4 bases at V and 0 bases at J, with 13 bases in the middle. The CDR3 runs 15 residues. Germline V gene sequence: CDR1 SGHDT, CDR2 YYEEEE. The CDR3 spells CASSPVSPMNTEAFF. In DNA, the CDR3 is TGTGCCAGCAGCCCTGTTAGCCCCATGAACACTGAAGCTTTCTTT.

Only one count was recorded for this clone. The J gene is TRBJ1-4, the V gene TRBV28; unclear D gene. Per the germline V gene, CDR1 is MDHEN and CDR2 is SYDVKM. V dropped 6 bases and J dropped 4 bases, with 18 bases sitting between them. CDR3 length: 16 amino acids. In DNA form, the CDR3 reads TGTGCCAGCAGGATCGGAGGGCGCCGTGGTAATGAAAAACTGTTTTTT. Translated: CASRIGGRRGNEKLFF. Variable domain in full (rest from reference TRBV28 and TRBJ1-4): DVKVTQSSRYLVKRTGEKVFLECVQDMDHENMFWYRQDPGLGLRLIYFSYDVKMKEKGDIPEGYSVSREKKERFSLILESASTNQTSMYLCASRIGGRRGNEKLFFGSGTQLSVL.

The chain joins TRBV18 to TRBJ1-2, with D possibly being TRBD1 (6 bases). Germline V gives CDR1 KGHSH, CDR2 LQKENI. The CDR3 covers 13 residues. V lost 3 bases and J lost 5, with 10 bases in between. Written as DNA, the CDR3 is TGTGCCAGCTCACCTGACAGGACTTATGGCTACACCTTC. It codes for CASSPDRTYGYTF.

This sequence joins TRBV11-3 and TRBJ2-2; D unclear. In germline, CDR1 is SGHNT, CDR2 YENEEA. Between the trimmed V and J ends, which lost 5 bases and 0 bases, there was a span of 13 bases. This CDR3 has 16 amino acids. The DNA for the CDR3 is TGTGCCAGCAGCGCACAGTATCGGCCGAACACCGGGGAGCTGTTTTTT. This sequence encodes CASSAQYRPNTGELFF.

The chain employs TRBV19 and TRBJ2-5; 8 bases line up with TRBD1. The CDR3 is 13 amino acids. CDR1 and CDR2 from the germline V gene are LNHDA and SQIVND (reference sequence). V shed 1 base and J 7 bases; nucleotides not matched to a gene: 2. The CDR3 sequence: CASSIATGGTQYF. As DNA, the CDR3 is TGTGCCAGTAGTATAGCAACAGGGGGGACCCAGTACTTC.

The chain couples TRBV5-5 to TRBJ2-1, with TRBD1 as a possible D gene (6 bases). Deletions cut 0 bases from V and 10 bases from J, with 14 bases between. Germline V gene lookup returns CDR1 SGHKS and CDR2 YYEKEE (reference sequence). CDR3 length equals 14 residues. As DNA, the CDR3 is TGTGCCAGCAGCTTGGGGACCGCTACAGGGGAGCAGTTCTTC. It encodes CASSLGTATGEQFF. Using reference TRBV5-5 and TRBJ2-1 for the parts outside the CDR3, the full variable domain is DAGVTQSPTHLIKTRGQQVTLRCSPISGHKSVSWYQQVLGQGPQFIFQYYEKEERGRGNFPDRFSARQFPNYSSELNVNALLLGDSALYLCASSLGTATGEQFFGPGTRLTVL.

The chain links TRBV10-1 to TRBJ2-2, with D possibly being TRBD2 (7 bases). V was cut by 3 bases and J by 5 bases, with 13 bases left in between. Germline V gives CDR1 WNHNN, CDR2 SYGVQD (reference sequence). The CDR3 contains 15 residues. The CDR3 nucleotides read TGCGCCAGCAGTGAAGCAGGGGAGGGGACCGGGGAGCTGTTTTTT. Protein: CASSEAGEGTGELFF.

The J gene is TRBJ1-2, the V gene TRBV6-2 or TRBV6-3, with a possible D match to TRBD1 (5 bases). Trimming cost V 0 bases and J 8 bases, with 13 bases left between them. Germline values: CDR1 MNHEY, CDR2 SVGEGT. CDR3 length equals 14 residues. In DNA form, the CDR3 reads TGTGCCAGCAGTTACTCGAATCGGTGGGGCGGCTACACCTTC. This encodes CASSYSNRWGGYTF.

The J gene is TRBJ1-1, the V gene TRBV4-3, with D perhaps TRBD1 (5 bases). V lost 4 bases and J 5 bases, leaving 14 bases between the germline ends. Germline V lookup: CDR1 LGHNA, CDR2 YSLEER. This CDR3 spans 14 amino acids. The CDR3 DNA reads as TGCGCCAGCAGCCTCACTATCGGGGGGACTGAAGCTTTCTTT. It specifies CASSLTIGGTEAFF.

The rearrangement uses TRBV6-5 and TRBJ2-5, with no clear D. V was pared by 7 bases and J by 1 base, with 10 bases between. This CDR3 has 13 amino acids. Germline V gene data show CDR1 as MNHEY and CDR2 as SVGAGI. The chain's CDR3 is CASTQNLQETQYF. In DNA form, the CDR3 reads TGTGCCAGCACTCAGAACCTCCAAGAGACCCAGTACTTC.

The V gene is TRBV15, the J gene TRBJ1-4; 7 nucleotides line up with TRBD1. The CDR3 covers 15 residues. CDR1 and CDR2 (germline): LNHNV, YYDKDF (reference sequence). The trim removed 5 bases at V and 8 bases at J, leaving 11 bases unmatched. CDR3 sequence (DNA): TGTGCCACCAGCTTTCCAGGACAGGAAGGGGAAAAACTGTTTTTT. This translates into CATSFPGQEGEKLFF.

The chain couples TRBV5-6 to TRBJ2-3; a possible D gene is TRBD2 (6 bases). Trimming stripped 4 bases from V and 1 base from J, with 13 bases between. CDR1 is SGHDT and CDR2 is YYEEEE in the germline V gene. The CDR3 contains 15 residues. This CDR3 is CASSPGVPGTDTQYF. The CDR3 bases are TGTGCCAGCAGCCCGGGGGTACCTGGCACAGATACGCAGTATTTT.